This T cell receptor beta chain was recovered during a study of OX40 agonist ivuxolimab in advanced cancers. Clones were read by immunoSEQ multiplex PCR, and TCRdb kept only the in-frame ones, dropping some. The sample consists of 100,000 to 130,000 clones, about 91% of them appearing once. Looked up from germline, CDR1 is MDHEN and CDR2 is SYDVKM. The length of the CDR3 is 15 residues. J gave up 7 bases and V 5 bases, and 10 bases lay outside the gene matches. Sample: CD4+ or CD8+ T cells sorted from blood, taken in a trial of the OX40 agonist ivuxolimab. The TCR sequence derives from an adult with an advanced solid tumor such as melanoma, head and neck, liver or kidney cancer. This chain links TRBV28 with TRBJ1-2; 10 bases are shared with TRBD1. Written as DNA, the CDR3 is TGTGCCAGCAGTCCTCCCGACAGGGGGCAGTTTGGCTACACCTTC. The encoded protein is CASSPPDRGQFGYTF.